This T cell receptor beta chain derives from a study of graft-versus-host responses after intestinal transplantation. On the study more broadly: Those transplanted obtained multivisceral, liver-intestinal, or isolated intestinal grafts.

Co-plated with approximately 200,000 CFSE-labeled responder cells were approximately 200,000 irradiated, violet-dye-labeled stimulator cells. Sorting of proliferating CFSE-low CD3+CD4+ and CD3+CD8+ responders took place after the reaction. Data came from immunoSEQ multiplex PCR; TCRdb stores just in-frame clones and leaves some out. The top ten hold approximately 3.5% of the sample, which has about 7,200 clones, around 30% seen once. The starting material was alloreactive CD4+ T cells from a mixed lymphocyte reaction culture, obtained before transplantation. The subset is: CFSE-low proliferating T cells sorted from approximately six-day pre-transplant mixed lymphocyte reaction (GvH or HvG direction). This receptor was taken from a human patient who was an organ donor for intestinal transplantation.

CDR3 coding DNA: TGCGCCAGCAGCTTGGGACTTAACACCGGGGAGCTGTTTTTT. Translation: CASSLGLNTGELFF. The V gene is TRBV5-1, the J gene TRBJ2-2; D call uncertain. The V and J ends lost 0 bases and 2 bases respectively, with 5 bases between them. The CDR3 has 14 amino acids. Looked up from germline, CDR1 is SGHRS and CDR2 is YFSETQ.